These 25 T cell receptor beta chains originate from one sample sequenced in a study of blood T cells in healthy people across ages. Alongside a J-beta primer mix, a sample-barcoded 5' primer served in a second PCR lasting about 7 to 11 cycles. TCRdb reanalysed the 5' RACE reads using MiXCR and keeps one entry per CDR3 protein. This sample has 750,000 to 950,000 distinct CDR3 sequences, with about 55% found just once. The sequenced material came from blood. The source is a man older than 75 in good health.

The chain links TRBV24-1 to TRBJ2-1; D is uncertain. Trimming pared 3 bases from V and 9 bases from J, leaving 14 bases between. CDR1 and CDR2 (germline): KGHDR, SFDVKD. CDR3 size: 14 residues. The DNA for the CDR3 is TGTGCCACCAGTGATCAAGACCCGGCCCCTGAGCAGTTCTTC. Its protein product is CATSDQDPAPEQFF.

CDR3 in DNA: TGCGCCAGCAGCCTAGCCGGACAGAATTACAATGAGCAGTTCTTC. Amino acid sequence: CASSLAGQNYNEQFF. This chain connects TRBV5-1 to TRBJ2-1; D may be TRBD1 (6 bases). Between the trimmed V and J ends, which lost 4 bases and 4 bases, there was a span of 15 bases. The germline CDR1 and CDR2 sequences are SGHRS and YFSETQ. CDR3 length: 15 residues.

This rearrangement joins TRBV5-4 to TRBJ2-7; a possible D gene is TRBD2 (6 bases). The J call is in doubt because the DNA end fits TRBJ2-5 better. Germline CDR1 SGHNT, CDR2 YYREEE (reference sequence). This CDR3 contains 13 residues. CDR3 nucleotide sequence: TGTGCCAGCAGCGTGGTACTAGCAGGGACCCAGTACTTC. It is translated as CASSVVLAGTQYF.

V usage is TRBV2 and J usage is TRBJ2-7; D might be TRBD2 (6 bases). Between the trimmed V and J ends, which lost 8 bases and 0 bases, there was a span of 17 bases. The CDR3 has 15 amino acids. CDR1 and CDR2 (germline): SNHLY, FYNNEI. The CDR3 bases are TGTGCCAGCCAGGACTTACGGACTACCTCCTACGAGCAGTACTTC. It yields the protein CASQDLRTTSYEQYF.

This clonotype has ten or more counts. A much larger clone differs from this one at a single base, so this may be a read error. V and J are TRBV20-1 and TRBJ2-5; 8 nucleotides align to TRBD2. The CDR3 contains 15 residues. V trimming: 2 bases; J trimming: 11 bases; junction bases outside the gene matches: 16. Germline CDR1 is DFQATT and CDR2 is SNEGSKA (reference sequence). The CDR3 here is CSARSLAGGQVEQYF. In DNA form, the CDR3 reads TGCAGTGCTAGATCCTTGGCGGGAGGTCAGGTTGAGCAGTACTTC.

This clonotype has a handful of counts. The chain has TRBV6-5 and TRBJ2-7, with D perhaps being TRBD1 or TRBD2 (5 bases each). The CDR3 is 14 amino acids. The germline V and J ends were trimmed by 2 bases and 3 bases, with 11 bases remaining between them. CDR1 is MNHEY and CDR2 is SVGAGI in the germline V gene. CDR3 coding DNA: TGTGCCAGCAGTTACCGGGGCGGCAACTACGAGCAGTACTTC. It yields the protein CASSYRGGNYEQYF.

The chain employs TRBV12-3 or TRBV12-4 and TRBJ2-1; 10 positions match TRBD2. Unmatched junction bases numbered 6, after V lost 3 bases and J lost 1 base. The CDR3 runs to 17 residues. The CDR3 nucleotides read TGTGCCAGCAGTTTTAGCGGGGGGAGCGGATCCTACAATGAGCAGTTCTTC. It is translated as CASSFSGGSGSYNEQFF.

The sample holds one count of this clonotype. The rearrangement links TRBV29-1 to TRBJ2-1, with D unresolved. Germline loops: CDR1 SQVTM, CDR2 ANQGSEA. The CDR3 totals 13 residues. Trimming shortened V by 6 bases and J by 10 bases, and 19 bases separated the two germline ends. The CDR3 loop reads CSVGKISESEQFF. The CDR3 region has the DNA TGCAGCGTGGGGAAGATTTCGGAGTCAGAGCAGTTCTTC.

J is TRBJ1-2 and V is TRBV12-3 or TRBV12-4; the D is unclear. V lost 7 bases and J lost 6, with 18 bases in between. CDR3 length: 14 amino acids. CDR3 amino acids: CASNAPGRVDGYTF. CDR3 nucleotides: TGTGCCAGCAATGCCCCTGGGCGGGTTGATGGCTACACCTTC.

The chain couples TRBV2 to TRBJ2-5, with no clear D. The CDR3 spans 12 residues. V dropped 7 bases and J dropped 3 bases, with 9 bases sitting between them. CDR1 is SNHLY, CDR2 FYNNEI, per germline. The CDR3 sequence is CASKPSKETQYF. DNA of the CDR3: TGTGCCAGCAAGCCCAGTAAAGAGACCCAGTACTTC.

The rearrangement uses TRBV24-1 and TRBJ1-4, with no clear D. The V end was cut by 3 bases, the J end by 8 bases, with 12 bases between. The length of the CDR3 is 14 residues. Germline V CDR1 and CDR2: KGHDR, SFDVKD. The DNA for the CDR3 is TGTGCCACCAGTGATCCCCGCGTGGACGAAAAACTGTTTTTT. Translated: CATSDPRVDEKLFF.

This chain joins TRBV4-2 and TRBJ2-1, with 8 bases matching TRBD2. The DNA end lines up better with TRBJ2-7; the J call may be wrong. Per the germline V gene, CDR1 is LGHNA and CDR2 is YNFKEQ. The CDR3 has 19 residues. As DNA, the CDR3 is TGTGCCAGCAGCCAAGACGGGAGGGCCGCATCTAGCTCCTACAATGAGCAGTACTTC. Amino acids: CASSQDGRAASSSYNEQYF.

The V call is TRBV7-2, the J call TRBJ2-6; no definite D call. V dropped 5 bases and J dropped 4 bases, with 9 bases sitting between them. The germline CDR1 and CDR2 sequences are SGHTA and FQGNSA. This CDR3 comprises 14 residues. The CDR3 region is CASSGRRGANVLTF. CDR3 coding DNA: TGTGCCAGCAGCGGGCGACGAGGGGCCAACGTCCTGACTTTC.

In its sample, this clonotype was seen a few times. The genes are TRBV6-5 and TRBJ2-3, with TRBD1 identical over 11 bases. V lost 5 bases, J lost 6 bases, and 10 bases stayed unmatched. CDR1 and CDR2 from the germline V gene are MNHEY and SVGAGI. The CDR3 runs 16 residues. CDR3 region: CASSPTGTGGIDTQYF. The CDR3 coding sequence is TGTGCCAGCAGTCCGACCGGGACAGGGGGAATCGATACGCAGTATTTT.

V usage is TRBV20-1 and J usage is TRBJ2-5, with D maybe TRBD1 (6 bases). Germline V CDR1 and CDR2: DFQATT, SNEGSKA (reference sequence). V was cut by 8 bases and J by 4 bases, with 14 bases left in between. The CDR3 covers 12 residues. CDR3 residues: CSSGENRETQYF. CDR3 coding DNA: TGCAGTTCAGGGGAAAACCGAGAGACCCAGTACTTC.

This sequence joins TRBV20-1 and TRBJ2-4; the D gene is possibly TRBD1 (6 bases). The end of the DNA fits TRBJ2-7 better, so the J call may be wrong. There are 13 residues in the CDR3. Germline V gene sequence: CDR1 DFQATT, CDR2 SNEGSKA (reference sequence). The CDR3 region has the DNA TGCAGTGCTAGGGACAGCGCTACCTACGAGCAGTACTTC. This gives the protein CSARDSATYEQYF.

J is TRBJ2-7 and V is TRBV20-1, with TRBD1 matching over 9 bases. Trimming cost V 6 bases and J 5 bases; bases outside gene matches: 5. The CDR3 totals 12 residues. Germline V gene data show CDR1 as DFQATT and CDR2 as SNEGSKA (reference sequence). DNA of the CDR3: TGCAGTGCCGGGACAGGGATCCACGAGCAGTACTTC. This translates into CSAGTGIHEQYF.

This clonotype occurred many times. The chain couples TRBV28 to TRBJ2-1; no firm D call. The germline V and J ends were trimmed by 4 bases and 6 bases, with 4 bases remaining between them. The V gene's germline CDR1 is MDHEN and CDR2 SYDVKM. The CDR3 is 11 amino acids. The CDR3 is CASSYGNEQFF. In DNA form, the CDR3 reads TGTGCCAGCAGTTACGGCAATGAGCAGTTCTTC.

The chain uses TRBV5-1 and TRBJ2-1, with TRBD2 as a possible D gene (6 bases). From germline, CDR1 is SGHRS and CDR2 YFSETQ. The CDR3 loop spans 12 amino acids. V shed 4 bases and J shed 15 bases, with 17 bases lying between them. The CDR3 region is CASSLTLEGWFF. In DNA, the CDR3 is TGCGCCAGCAGCCTTACTTTGGAGGGGTGGTTCTTC.

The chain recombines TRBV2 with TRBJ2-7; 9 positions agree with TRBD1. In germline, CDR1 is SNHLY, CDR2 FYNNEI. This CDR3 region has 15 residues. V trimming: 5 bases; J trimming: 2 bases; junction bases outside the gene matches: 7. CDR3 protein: CASSISGTGPYEQYF. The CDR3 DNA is TGTGCCAGCAGTATCTCTGGGACAGGGCCCTACGAGCAGTACTTC.

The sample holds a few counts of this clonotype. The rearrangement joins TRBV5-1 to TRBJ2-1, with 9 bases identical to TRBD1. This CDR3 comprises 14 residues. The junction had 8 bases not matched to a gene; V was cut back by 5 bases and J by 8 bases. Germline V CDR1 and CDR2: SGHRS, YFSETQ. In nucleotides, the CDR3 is TGCGCCAGCAGGCTCGGGACAGGGCAAGATGAGCAGTTCTTC. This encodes CASRLGTGQDEQFF.

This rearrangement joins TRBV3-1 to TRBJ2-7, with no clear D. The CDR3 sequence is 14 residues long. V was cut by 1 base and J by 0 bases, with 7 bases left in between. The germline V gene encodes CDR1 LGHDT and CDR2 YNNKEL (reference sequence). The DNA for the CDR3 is TGTGCCAGCAGCCAAGGAGGCCTCTCCTACGAGCAGTACTTC. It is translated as CASSQGGLSYEQYF.

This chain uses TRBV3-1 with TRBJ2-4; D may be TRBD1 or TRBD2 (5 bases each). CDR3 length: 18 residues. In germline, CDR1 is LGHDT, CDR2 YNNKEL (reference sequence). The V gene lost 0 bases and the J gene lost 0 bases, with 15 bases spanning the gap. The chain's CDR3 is CASSQEGELRLAKNIQYF. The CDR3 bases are TGTGCCAGCAGCCAAGAGGGGGAACTAAGGTTAGCCAAAAACATTCAGTACTTC.

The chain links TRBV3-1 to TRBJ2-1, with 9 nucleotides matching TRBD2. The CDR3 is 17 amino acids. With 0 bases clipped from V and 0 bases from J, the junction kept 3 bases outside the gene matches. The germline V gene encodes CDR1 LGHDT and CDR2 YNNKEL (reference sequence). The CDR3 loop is CASSQDLAGSSYNEQFF. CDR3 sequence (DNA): TGTGCCAGCAGCCAAGACCTAGCGGGGAGCTCCTACAATGAGCAGTTCTTC.

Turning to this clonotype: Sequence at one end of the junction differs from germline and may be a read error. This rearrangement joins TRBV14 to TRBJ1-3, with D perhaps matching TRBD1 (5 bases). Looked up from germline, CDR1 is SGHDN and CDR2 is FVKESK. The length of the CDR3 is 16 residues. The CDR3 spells CAGSPPRTPNGNTIYF. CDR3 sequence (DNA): TGTGCCGGCAGCCCCCCCCGGACACCTAACGGAAACACCATATATTTT.